The 27 T cell receptor beta chains listed next were all sequenced from one sample in a study of response to subunit inactivated influenza vaccine. TCRdb called the RT-PCR reads again in MiXCR, with one record for every CDR3 protein. The profile shows hundreds of thousands of distinct CDR3 sequences, roughly 10% of them singletons. These records were also assigned to another study, of T cells expressing NK-cell markers. From that paper: What made the TCR beta cDNA was 5'RACE template switching with UMIs.

The sequenced sample was PBMCs from blood, obtained on the day of vaccination. The receptor set was obtained from a man between 45 and 60 years old who received an inactivated influenza vaccine.

This clonotype was seen a handful of times. The chain links TRBV20-1 to TRBJ2-1, with D possibly TRBD2 on 5 matching bases. Germline-derived CDR1 and CDR2 are DFQATT and SNEGSKA (reference sequence). This CDR3 contains 11 residues. Trimming took off 2 bases at V and 15 bases at J, with 14 bases between the two ends. CDR3 sequence reads: CSARSWELTFF. CDR3 nucleotides: TGCAGTGCTAGATCGTGGGAGCTCACGTTCTTC.

The chain couples TRBV9 to TRBJ2-5, with TRBD2 matching 9 bases. The CDR3 sequence is 16 residues long. The J segment lost 4 bases and the V segment lost 0 bases, leaving 7 bases of the junction unmatched. Germline CDR1 reads SGDLS; CDR2 reads YYNGEE. The CDR3 DNA follows: TGTGCCAGCAGCGTAGCCCCCAGCGGGGGGCGAGAGACCCAGTACTTC. Amino acids: CASSVAPSGGRETQYF.

For this clonotype: At one of its ends the junction is not consistent with the germline gene, which may arise from a read error. The CDR3 DNA is TGCGCCAGCAGCTTCCGGGGGGAGCAGTTCTTC. Amino acid sequence: CASSFRGEQFF. The chain carries TRBV5-6 and TRBJ2-1; TRBD2 is a possible D gene (6 bases). The germline gives CDR1 SGHDT, CDR2 YYEEEE. The CDR3 runs 11 residues.

This clonotype turned up a few times. The chain combines TRBV7-8 with TRBJ2-1, with 9 bases that match TRBD2. CDR1 is SGHVS and CDR2 is FQNEAQ in the germline V gene. The junction had 15 bases not matched to a gene; V was cut back by 2 bases and J by 4 bases. The CDR3 extends over 19 amino acids. This CDR3 reads CASSLLRLAERLNYNEQFF. The CDR3 DNA follows: TGTGCCAGCAGCTTATTGAGACTAGCGGAGCGACTGAATTACAATGAGCAGTTCTTC.

Only one count was recorded for this clonotype. The V gene is TRBV12-3 or TRBV12-4, the J gene TRBJ2-2; weak D call: TRBD1 (6 bases). The V and J ends lost 4 bases and 9 bases respectively, with 9 bases between them. There are 12 residues in the CDR3. CDR3 loop: CASSSDRRELFF. The CDR3 region has the DNA TGTGCCAGCAGTTCTGACAGGAGGGAGCTGTTTTTT.

This chain connects TRBV25-1 to TRBJ1-2; D gene ambiguous. CDR1 is MGHDK, CDR2 SYGVNS, per germline. There are 12 residues in the CDR3. Trimming took 4 bases from V and 5 from J, leaving 8 bases between them. The chain's CDR3 is CASSVGGYGYTF. CDR3 DNA sequence: TGTGCCAGCAGTGTTGGAGGATATGGCTACACCTTC.

The chain joins TRBV10-3 to TRBJ2-3; no firm D call. V lost 8 bases, J lost 2 bases, and 11 bases lay in between. The germline gives CDR1 ENHRY, CDR2 SYGVKD. This CDR3 has 13 residues. The CDR3 here is CAICRADTDTQYF. DNA for the CDR3: TGTGCCATCTGTAGGGCAGACACAGATACGCAGTATTTT.

This clonotype was counted at least ten times. The DNA for the CDR3 is TGCAGCGTTGAAGATCGAAGGACTAGCTCCTACGAGCAGTACTTC. As protein: CSVEDRRTSSYEQYF. The chain links TRBV29-1 to TRBJ2-7; 7 bases align to TRBD2. CDR3 length: 15 amino acids. With 0 bases clipped from V and 0 bases from J, the junction kept 5 bases outside the gene matches. The V gene's germline CDR1 is SQVTM and CDR2 ANQGSEA.

With regard to this clonotype: A read error may be the cause here, since a much bigger clone is one base away. The chain links TRBV11-1 to TRBJ1-3; no clear D. CDR1 is SGHAT, CDR2 FQDESV, per germline (reference sequence). The length of the CDR3 is 18 residues. This chain's CDR3 is CASSGVRAERRSGNAIYF. The CDR3, as DNA: TGTGCCAGCAGCGGGGTGAGGGCGGAGCGCCGCTCTGGAAACGCCATATATTTT.

For the CDR3, the DNA is TGCGCCAGCAGCTTGGACACCCTCGGCGGGGAGCTGTTTTTT. Translation gives CASSLDTLGGELFF. The chain combines TRBV5-1 with TRBJ2-2; no clear D gene. Germline CDR1 SGHRS, CDR2 YFSETQ. The CDR3 is 14 residues long. Trimming shortened V by 0 bases and J by 7 bases, and 10 bases separated the two germline ends.

This clonotype came up a few times. The chain couples TRBV27 to TRBJ2-7, with D perhaps being TRBD1 or TRBD2 (5 bases each). Between the trimmed V and J ends, which lost 1 base and 6 bases, there was a span of 19 bases. Germline V gene lookup returns CDR1 MNHEY and CDR2 SMNVEV (reference sequence). The CDR3 is 16 residues long. The CDR3 is CASSLYGRPGRGEQYF. The CDR3 coding sequence is TGTGCCAGCAGTTTATACGGCAGGCCGGGAAGGGGCGAGCAGTACTTC.

In its sample, this clonotype was seen many times. The rearrangement uses TRBV29-1 and TRBJ2-7; maybe TRBD2 (6 bases). From germline, CDR1 is SQVTM and CDR2 ANQGSEA. V lost 6 bases and J lost 6, with 18 bases in between. There are 13 residues in the CDR3. This CDR3 reads CSVWPGTRGEQYF. Written as DNA, the CDR3 is TGCAGCGTCTGGCCGGGAACGCGGGGCGAGCAGTACTTC.

This clonotype was detected a few times. The V gene is TRBV4-3, the J gene TRBJ1-2, with D perhaps TRBD1 (6 bases). CDR1 is LGHNA and CDR2 is YSLEER in the germline V gene. The CDR3 loop spans 16 amino acids. With 1 base removed from V and 4 bases from J, the gap between germline ends came to 16 bases. The CDR3 nucleotides are TGCGCCAGCAGCCAAGGAGTATTGGGGACAAGCTATGGCTACACCTTC. Translation gives CASSQGVLGTSYGYTF.

This sequence joins TRBV20-1 and TRBJ2-1; D may be TRBD1 or TRBD2 (5 bases each). Trimming took 3 bases from V and 11 from J, leaving 23 bases between them. From germline, CDR1 is DFQATT and CDR2 SNEGSKA (reference sequence). The CDR3 covers 15 residues. The CDR3 sequence is CSARQNGANARKQFF. The CDR3 DNA sequence: TGCAGTGCTAGGCAAAACGGGGCGAACGCCCGTAAGCAGTTCTTC.

This clonotype was seen only a few times. The chain uses TRBV10-3 and TRBJ2-7, with D perhaps being TRBD1 or TRBD2 (6 bases each). The V and J ends lost 0 bases and 3 bases respectively, with 15 bases between them. From germline, CDR1 is ENHRY and CDR2 SYGVKD. The CDR3 runs to 16 residues. This CDR3 reads CAISESFRGGLYEQYF. For the CDR3, the DNA is TGTGCCATCAGTGAGTCGTTCCGAGGGGGACTCTACGAGCAGTACTTC.

The gene calls are TRBV6-5 and TRBJ2-5; TRBD1 is a possible D gene (6 bases). V lost 0 bases and J lost 2, with 13 bases in between. The germline V gene encodes CDR1 MNHEY and CDR2 SVGAGI. This CDR3 region has 16 residues. The CDR3 DNA reads as TGTGCCAGCAGTTACTCGGGGGCCGGGGAACAAGAGACCCAGTACTTC. Amino acid sequence: CASSYSGAGEQETQYF.

The gene calls are TRBV6-1 and TRBJ1-6; D unresolved. CDR3 size: 15 residues. CDR1 MNHNS and CDR2 SASEGT come from the germline V gene. The ends were cut back, 6 bases at V and 9 bases at J, with 18 bases in the middle. CDR3 in amino acids: CASSEDDGIGSPLHF. The CDR3 bases are TGTGCCAGCAGCGAGGACGATGGGATCGGTTCACCCCTCCACTTT.

The V call is TRBV6-1, the J call TRBJ1-5, with D perhaps matching TRBD1 (6 bases). Germline V gene sequence: CDR1 MNHNS, CDR2 SASEGT. V gave up 6 bases and J gave up 4 bases, with 13 bases separating them. This CDR3 comprises 14 residues. The CDR3 loop reads CASSLRDTNQPQHF. CDR3 coding DNA: TGTGCCAGCAGCCTCCGGGACACAAATCAGCCCCAGCATTTT.

This clonotype was observed at least ten times. The chain employs TRBV5-1 and TRBJ2-1; D gene ambiguous. Germline lookup yields CDR1 SGHRS and CDR2 YFSETQ. The CDR3 runs to 13 residues. Trimming shortened V by 2 bases and J by 7 bases, and 10 bases separated the two germline ends. In nucleotides, the CDR3 is TGCGCCAGCAGCTTCGCTTTCGAGAATGAGCAGTTCTTC. Its protein is CASSFAFENEQFF.

The chain carries TRBV5-1 and TRBJ2-5; TRBD2 agrees at 12 bases. This CDR3 contains 16 residues. After removal of 6 bases from V and 5 bases from J, the junction contained 11 bases not matched to a gene. Germline V lookup: CDR1 SGHRS, CDR2 YFSETQ. CDR3 sequence (DNA): TGCGCCAGCAACCTCGGGACTAGCGGGCTGAGGGAGACCCAGTACTTC. It translates to CASNLGTSGLRETQYF.

This clonotype was counted a few times. This chain links TRBV15 with TRBJ2-3; D is tentatively TRBD1 or TRBD2 (5 bases each). CDR1 is LNHNV and CDR2 is YYDKDF in the germline V gene (reference sequence). The V end lost 5 bases, the J end lost 2 bases, and 11 bases lay between the germline ends. The CDR3 runs to 14 residues. The CDR3 reads CATSRRDDTDTQYF. For the CDR3, the DNA is TGTGCCACCAGCCGACGGGACGACACAGATACGCAGTATTTT.

V usage is TRBV11-1 and J usage is TRBJ2-6; 12 bases align to TRBD1. The CDR3 runs to 20 residues. The J segment lost 2 bases and the V segment lost 6 bases, leaving 14 bases of the junction unmatched. Germline V gives CDR1 SGHAT, CDR2 FQDESV (reference sequence). The CDR3 is CASRKSGVGQGATGANVLTF. CDR3 DNA sequence: TGTGCCAGCAGAAAAAGCGGTGTGGGACAGGGGGCAACTGGGGCCAACGTCCTGACTTTC.

V usage is TRBV14 and J usage is TRBJ2-4; 9 bases line up with TRBD1. From germline, CDR1 is SGHDN and CDR2 FVKESK. This CDR3 is built from 18 residues. V lost 0 bases, J lost 1 base, and 7 bases stayed unmatched. The CDR3: CASSQEPGQGRAKNIQYF. The CDR3 region has the DNA TGTGCCAGCAGCCAAGAACCCGGACAGGGGAGGGCCAAAAACATTCAGTACTTC.

The rearrangement links TRBV4-2 to TRBJ1-2; TRBD1 might be the D (5 bases). The V end was cut by 1 base, the J end by 5 bases, with 14 bases between. CDR1 is LGHNA and CDR2 is YNFKEQ in the germline V gene. This CDR3 has 15 residues. CDR3 coding DNA: TGTGCCAGCAGCCAAGCCAGAGGGGCCCATTATGGCTACACCTTC. Amino acid sequence: CASSQARGAHYGYTF.

V and J are TRBV20-1 and TRBJ1-4; 10 nucleotides agree with TRBD1. V dropped 4 bases and J dropped 2; count of bases not matched to a gene: 7. The CDR3 is 16 residues long. The germline V gene encodes CDR1 DFQATT and CDR2 SNEGSKA (reference sequence). The CDR3 DNA reads TGCAGTGCTACCCAGGGACAGGGGAGGACTAATGAAAAACTGTTTTTT. Translation gives CSATQGQGRTNEKLFF.

The J gene is TRBJ2-1, the V gene TRBV19; 7 nucleotides agree with TRBD2. Germline lookup yields CDR1 LNHDA and CDR2 SQIVND (reference sequence). Trimming cost V 3 bases and J 5 bases; bases outside gene matches: 13. The CDR3 runs to 17 residues. The CDR3 protein is CASSILLGGSRDNEQFF. CDR3 bases: TGTGCCAGTAGTATTCTTTTGGGCGGGAGTAGGGACAATGAGCAGTTCTTC.

CDR3 protein: CASSPPGQGTDTQYF. The CDR3 region has the DNA TGTGCCAGCTCACCACCAGGACAGGGCACAGATACGCAGTATTTT. The genes are TRBV18 and TRBJ2-3; TRBD1 matches at 7 bases. Germline trimming cut 0 bases from V and 1 base from J; bases unmatched to any gene: 1. The CDR3 is 15 residues long. The germline CDR1 and CDR2 sequences are KGHSH and LQKENI.